The clone carrying this T cell receptor beta chain was seen many times. The data were obtained in a study of T cells in Graves' hyperthyroidism and ophthalmopathy. Amplification of TCR beta CDR3 regions used RNA as the template. During a first-round RT-PCR of the TCR CDR3, the HTBI primer set was used. TCRdb reprocessed the multiplex PCR reads with MiXCR, giving one entry per CDR3 protein. The sample consists of a few hundred thousand distinct CDR3 sequences, around 16% of them appearing once. Newly diagnosed hyperthyroidism, duration under 2 months, in patients aged 18 to 65. Out of approximately 10 ml of fresh peripheral blood came the PBMCs. With 5 bases clipped from V and 4 bases from J, the junction kept 5 bases outside the gene matches. This CDR3 region has 15 residues. In germline, CDR1 is SGHTA, CDR2 FQGNSA.

The sequenced sample was blood. The clonotype was recovered from a woman between 18 and 29 years old with Graves' hyperthyroidism. The rearrangement joins TRBV7-2 to TRBJ2-7; 13 bases agree with TRBD2. The CDR3 DNA follows: TGTGCCAGCAGCCGGACTAGCGGGAGAGGGTACGAGCAGTACTTC. Translation: CASSRTSGRGYEQYF.